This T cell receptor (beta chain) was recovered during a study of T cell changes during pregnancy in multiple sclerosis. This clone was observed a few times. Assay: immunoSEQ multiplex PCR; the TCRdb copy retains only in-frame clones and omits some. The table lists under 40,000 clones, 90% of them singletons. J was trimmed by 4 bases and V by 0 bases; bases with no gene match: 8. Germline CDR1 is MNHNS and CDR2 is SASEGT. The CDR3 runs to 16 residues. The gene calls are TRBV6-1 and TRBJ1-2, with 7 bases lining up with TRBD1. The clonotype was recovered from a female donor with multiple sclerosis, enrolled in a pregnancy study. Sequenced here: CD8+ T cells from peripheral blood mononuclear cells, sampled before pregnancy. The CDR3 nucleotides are TGTGCCAGCAGTGAAGCTTTTAGGACAGGAACCTATGGCTACACCTTC. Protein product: CASSEAFRTGTYGYTF.